This T cell receptor beta chain came from a study of cytomegalovirus exposure and HLA in healthy donors. Whole-study findings and limits: In vitro testing confirmed a few CMV-associated chains as specific for CMV antigens. Some public TCRs appeared in many individuals, while most sequences were rare. Cytomegalovirus association was listed for about 170 TCR beta chains.

Concerning this clone itself: Its antigen remains unknown.

The donors were part of the validation cohort, which consisted of under 150 subjects and was separate from the first cohort of 666 subjects. Method: immunoSEQ multiplex PCR; TCRdb's copy keeps in-frame clones and lacks some. The sample consists of under 200,000 clones, 84% of them appearing once. Sequences were obtained from PBMCs. This clonotype originated in a man younger than 35 in good health and CMV-seropositive.

CDR3 protein: CASSDFLAGGTDTQYF. The CDR3, as DNA: TGTGCCAGCAGTGATTTTCTAGCGGGAGGGACAGATACGCAGTATTTT. The J gene is TRBJ2-3, the V gene TRBV2; 12 bases map to TRBD2. V lost 3 bases to trimming and J lost 3 bases; unmatched junction nucleotides: 4. This CDR3 spans 16 amino acids. The V gene's germline CDR1 is SNHLY and CDR2 FYNNEI.